A selection of T cell receptor beta chains follows, all from one sample in a study of OX40 agonist ivuxolimab in advanced cancers. Clones were read by immunoSEQ multiplex PCR, and TCRdb kept only the in-frame ones, dropping some. Seen here are roughly 72,000 clones, about 85% observed once, and the top ten hold 5%. The material was CD4+ or CD8+ T cells sorted from blood, obtained in a trial of the OX40 agonist ivuxolimab. Every receptor here comes from an adult with an advanced solid tumor such as melanoma, head and neck, liver or kidney cancer. The CDR3 runs from the conserved cysteine through the conserved F or W. The D gene is left open where the match is weak. Size values are once, few and many counts, or a class for expanded clones, and some rows have none.

abundance	d_gene	v_gene	j_gene	CDR3aa	CDR3nt
.	.	TRBV5-1	TRBJ1-2	CASSQDGDYGYTF	TGCGCCAGCAGCCAGGACGGAGACTATGGCTACACCTTC
few	TRBD1	TRBV10-3	TRBJ2-7	CAISESRDRGEQYF	TGTGCCATCAGTGAGTCGAGAGACAGGGGCGAGCAGTACTTC
few	.	TRBV27	TRBJ1-3	CASSPTPRGSGNTIYF	TGTGCCAGCAGTCCCACCCCCAGGGGATCTGGAAACACCATATATTTT
.	.	TRBV19	TRBJ2-2	CASSMDSTELFF	TGTGCCAGTAGTATGGACTCTACGGAGCTGTTTTTT
few	.	TRBV2	TRBJ1-6	CASGRDSPLHF	TGTGCCAGCGGGAGGGATTCACCCCTCCACTTT
few	.	TRBV7-8	TRBJ1-1	CASSLGLRATEAFF	TGTGCCAGCAGCTTAGGGTTGCGAGCCACTGAAGCTTTCTTT
.	TRBD1	TRBV5-5	TRBJ1-2	CASSATNRGLYGYTF	TGTGCCAGCAGCGCCACCAACAGGGGGCTCTATGGCTACACCTTC
.	.	TRBV4-2	TRBJ2-7	CASSQEGLEQYF	TGTGCCAGCAGCCAGGAGGGTCTCGAGCAGTACTTC
.	.	TRBV6-6	TRBJ2-7	CASSYIREGSYEQYF	TGTGCCAGCAGTTACATCAGGGAAGGCTCCTACGAGCAGTACTTC
.	.	TRBV19	TRBJ1-4	CASSDGGTNEKLFF	TGTGCCAGTAGTGACGGGGGCACTAATGAAAAACTGTTTTTT
.	TRBD2	TRBV7-9	TRBJ2-7	CASSLSGGFYEQYF	TGTGCCAGCAGCTTATCCGGGGGGTTCTACGAGCAGTACTTC
.	.	TRBV6-1	TRBJ1-4	CASSLRYDGKLFF	TGTGCCAGCAGTCTGAGATATGACGGAAAACTGTTTTTT
.	.	TRBV11-3	TRBJ1-2	CASSQGAYGYTF	TGTGCCAGCAGCCAAGGGGCCTATGGCTACACCTTC
.	TRBD1	TRBV5-1	TRBJ2-7	CASSLEGQGPGRGYEQYF	TGCGCCAGCAGCTTGGAAGGACAGGGCCCCGGAAGGGGCTACGAGCAGTACTTC
.	TRBD1	TRBV19	TRBJ2-1	CASSHPGQGQFF	TGTGCCAGTAGCCACCCGGGACAGGGTCAGTTCTTC
.	.	TRBV5-1	TRBJ2-7	CASSSGPNYEQYF	TGCGCCAGCAGCTCGGGACCTAACTACGAGCAGTACTTC
few	TRBD2	TRBV4-1	TRBJ2-1	CASSQDAGGKLRLYEQFF	TGCGCCAGCAGCCAAGACGCGGGGGGGAAACTACGACTGTATGAGCAGTTCTTC
.	TRBD1	TRBV7-2	TRBJ1-1	CASSAQGGSEAFF	TGTGCCAGCAGCGCACAGGGGGGGTCTGAAGCTTTCTTT
.	.	TRBV18	TRBJ2-7	CASSPKVGQIGQYF	TGTGCCAGCTCACCAAAGGTAGGGCAGATCGGGCAGTACTTC